This T cell receptor (beta chain) was documented in a study of T cell responses to AZD1222 COVID-19 vaccine (dated by TCRdb to about 2021). The study in broad terms: TCR sequencing covered 233 trial participants: 200 to 210 given two doses of AZD1222 and 26 given two doses of MenACWY control vaccine. Enrollment into the trials was organized by age into subgroups of 18-55, 56-69 and 70-plus years, and those subgroups contained about 160, 30 and 59 TCR-sequenced participants, respectively. The paper's findings and limits, for the study overall: Participants were mostly white British, with more females than males. The authors suggested clonal diversity may have been underestimated. The 56-69-year group was small, and its depth increase did not reach significance, likely because of low power. The whole spike protein was spanned by vaccine-associated CD4 TCRs, and dominant responses were seen in regions 160-218 and 743-854. Epitopes outside the regions mutated in the B.1.351 and B.1.1.7 variants were reportedly recognized by nearly half of the unique spike-specific TCRs. Because no day 14 peak-response samples were available, the repertoires could be characterized only after the peak T cell response. Spike-specific TCR breadth and depth rose significantly after two AZD1222 doses compared with day 0 and with MenACWY recipients. Conclusions about previously exposed vaccinees are limited because only five to seven AZD1222 recipients were SARS-CoV-2 seropositive at baseline.

The CDR3 regions of human TCRbeta chains were subjected to immunosequencing. Concerning the study's data processing: Repertoire TCRs were checked for matches against a reference library of SARS-CoV-2-specific TCRs that had been generated using the MIRA antigen-specificity platform. Breadth was defined as the fraction of unique TCRs that were SARS-CoV-2-associated, and depth was defined as the fraction of total T cells that were SARS-CoV-2-associated. Each spike-specific TCR was assigned to its reactive spike region and to a CD4 or CD8 class using the MIRA data. Log10-transformed breadth and depth values were compared by one-way ANOVA with Sidak's multiple comparisons tests. Sourced from immuneACCESS, this table was stored by TCRdb with only in-frame sequences that have V and J called. A share of the clones is absent; for the studies checked, an unresolved V gene accounts for under half, and the remainder has no known explanation. That table gives V, J and clone size, and the DNA gave D and trimming. The sample profile shows roughly 70,000 clones; 75% to 85% of them were found once. More than 20% of the sample is taken by the ten largest.

The meaning of the sample's time point label: baseline before first vaccination. The treatment or condition label for this specimen denotes: meningococcal conjugate vaccine given as trial control. Vaccinee samples were obtained from the UK trials COV001 and COV002, which included a single-blind randomized controlled phase 2/3 trial of AZD1222 (ChAdOx1 nCoV-19) in healthy adults. Trial participant PBMC samples were collected at day 0 and day 28 after the second dose for TCRbeta chain sequencing. In this sample, this clone turned up once. No antigen is known for it. No base qualities exist here, and no much larger clone lies one base off it. Here the sequenced sample was peripheral blood, taken on day 0 of MenACWY control vaccination. The origin of this receptor is an adult in good health.

The CDR3 region reads CAWRPRGGNQPQHF. The DNA reads as follows: TGTGCCTGGAGACCCCGGGGGGGGAATCAGCCCCAGCATTTT. Recombination joined TRBV30 with TRBJ1-5; the D gene is perhaps TRBD1, from 5 matching bases. Reading the germline V gene (reference sequence) gives CDR1 GTSNPN and CDR2 SVGIG. From the cysteine up to the phenylalanine, the CDR3 has a length of 14 residues. Just CDR3 DNA is preserved here, 42 bases in frame from base 1. The germline ends are 13 bases apart after V is trimmed by 3 bases and J by 4 bases.